This TCR beta chain was documented in a study of blood T cells in healthy people across ages. The second PCR ran about 7 to 12 cycles with a sample-barcoded 5' primer and J-beta primers. TCRdb re-derived calls from the 5' RACE reads in MiXCR, one entry per CDR3 protein. The sample records 870,000 or so distinct CDR3 sequences, less than 35% being singletons. Notes on the study in general: Unsorted PBMCs ruled out conclusive naive versus antigen-experienced comparison.

The sample holds a few counts of this clonotype. The antigen is not known. In germline, CDR1 is SGHVT, CDR2 SQSDAQ. Trimming removed 3 bases from V and 1 base from J, with 13 bases in between. This CDR3 has 16 amino acids. This TCR was sampled from a woman aged 80 or over in good health. The chain links TRBV7-4 to TRBJ1-5; D is ambiguous. The sample consisted of blood. CDR3: CASSFLGDGSNQPQHF. CDR3 in DNA: TGTGCCAGCAGCTTCTTAGGAGATGGGAGCAATCAGCCCCAGCATTTT.